Many counts were recorded for the clone carrying this T cell receptor beta chain. TCRdb re-called the 5' RACE reads through MiXCR, storing one row per CDR3 protein. The sample carries tens of thousands of distinct CDR3 sequences, approximately 4.3% recorded once. The sample comes from a study of neurological immune-mediated disorders. Time point given: longitudinal time-point 3. CDR1 and CDR2 (germline): SGHAT, FQNNGV. The CDR3 spans 15 residues. The V gene lost 6 bases and the J gene lost 1 base, with 16 bases spanning the gap. The chain is built from TRBV11-2 and TRBJ2-7, with D perhaps TRBD2 (5 bases). The sample consisted of PBMCs. This receptor was taken from an older woman with multiple sclerosis. In DNA, the CDR3 is TGTGCCAGCAGGACGTACGGGGAAGGGTCCTACGAGCAGTACTTC. This sequence encodes CASRTYGEGSYEQYF.